This entry describes one T cell receptor beta chain. This sample stems from a study of shared clonotypes between healthy human individuals. Across several immunoSEQ plates, the genomic DNA of each subset was split evenly. Method: immunoSEQ multiplex PCR; TCRdb's copy keeps in-frame clones and lacks some. The sample consists of 2 million or so clones, roughly 95% of them appearing once. The naive CD8 fraction comprised CD45RO-negative cells positively selected for CCR7 and excluded terminally differentiated effector memory CD45RA+ cells. Trimming cost V 2 bases and J 3 bases, with 7 bases left between them. Germline V gives CDR1 SEHNR, CDR2 FQNEAQ (reference sequence). The CDR3 consists of 13 residues.

This rearrangement joins TRBV7-9 to TRBJ1-1; possibly TRBD1 for D (5 bases). The sequencing input was naive CD8+ T cells sorted from blood. This clonotype was sampled from a man younger than 30 in good health. DNA for the CDR3: TGTGCCAGCAGCTTAAAGGGGCACACTGAAGCTTTCTTT. It translates to CASSLKGHTEAFF.